The sample holds a few counts of the clone carrying this T cell receptor (beta chain). The antigen remains undetermined. This sample was taken from a study of T cells in Graves' hyperthyroidism and ophthalmopathy. Study-level points and caveats: The model made its ophthalmopathy prediction, and onset followed a median roughly 6.5 months later.

The CDR3 regions of TCR beta were amplified from RNA transcripts. The HTBI set primed first-round TCR CDR3 RT-PCR. TCRdb redid the calling of the multiplex PCR reads with MiXCR, one entry per CDR3 protein. The repertoire holds some 530,000 distinct CDR3 sequences, with 22% as singletons. The specimen was blood. The TCR comes from a woman between 65 and 79 years old with Graves' ophthalmopathy.

DNA of the CDR3: TGCGCCAGCAGCAAGGGGACAGAGAACACTGAAGCTTTCTTT. Its protein is CASSKGTENTEAFF. The V gene is TRBV5-1, the J gene TRBJ1-1; 7 bases are shared with TRBD1. The CDR3 runs 14 residues. Germline V gene data show CDR1 as SGHRS and CDR2 as YFSETQ. Trimming at V came to 4 bases and at J to 1 base, leaving 4 bases not matched to a gene.